These 7 T cell receptor beta chains share one sample of origin, sequenced in a study of T-cell reconstitution after alpha-beta-depleted transplantation in children (dated by TCRdb to the mid-2010s). The treatment or condition tag for this specimen amounts to: allogeneic hematopoietic cell transplantation with graft depleted of TCRalphabeta T cells and CD19 B cells. Library preparation was by PCR. Instrument used: Illumina HiSeq 2500. TCR library preparation used molecular barcoding, with unique molecular identifiers applied to normalize quantification of the TCRbeta repertoire. TCRdb took the public reads, trimmed them with fastp at Q25, ran MiXCR for clone calling and kept in-frame beta chains. Rows matching on CDR3 protein sequence are summarized as one entry with the most common DNA and genes. The sample profile shows hundreds of thousands of distinct CDR3 sequences; over 9.5% of them were found once. Clones ranked in the top ten supply roughly 2.1% of the sample.

Sequencing used PBMCs, obtained before TCRalphabeta/CD19-depleted stem cell transplant. The receptors shown here come from a child between 2 and 9 years old with inherited bone marrow failure, due to receive a stem cell transplant.

This clonotype was observed at least ten times. The gene calls are TRBV27 and TRBJ1-2, with 9 bases that match TRBD1. CDR3 length equals 12 residues. J lost 8 bases, V lost 6 bases, and 4 bases had no gene match. CDR1 and CDR2 (germline): MNHEY, SMNVEV (reference sequence). The CDR3 DNA sequence: TGTGCCAGCAGAGGACAGGGGCGGGGCTACACCTTC. This codes for CASRGQGRGYTF.

This clonotype showed up many times. The chain couples TRBV7-2 to TRBJ2-7, with D perhaps assigned TRBD1 or TRBD2 (7 bases each). The length of the CDR3 is 17 residues. V lost 4 bases and J 4 bases, leaving 23 bases between the germline ends. Looked up from germline, CDR1 is SGHTA and CDR2 is FQGNSA. The chain's CDR3 is CASSSLRTSQGVYEQYF. CDR3 DNA sequence: TGTGCCAGCAGCTCCTTAAGGACTAGTCAGGGGGTGTACGAGCAGTACTTC.

This sequence joins TRBV29-1 and TRBJ2-1, with D possibly matching TRBD2 (6 bases). V lost 5 bases and J 7 bases, leaving 24 bases between the germline ends. From germline, CDR1 is SQVTM and CDR2 ANQGSEA. The CDR3 length is 16 residues. CDR3 loop: CSVNDVAGRFQNEQFF. The CDR3, as DNA: TGCAGCGTTAACGATGTGGCGGGAAGGTTTCAAAATGAGCAGTTCTTC.

This clonotype was detected only a few times. The chain links TRBV28 to TRBJ2-7; 7 nucleotides match TRBD1. The V gene end was trimmed by 4 bases and the J gene end by 0 bases; junction bases not matched to a gene: 3. The CDR3 consists of 14 residues. Germline loops: CDR1 MDHEN, CDR2 SYDVKM. The CDR3 region has the DNA TGTGCCAGCAGTTACAGGGGTCGCTCCTACGAGCAGTACTTC. As protein: CASSYRGRSYEQYF. The variable domain in full, completed from reference TRBV28 and TRBJ2-7, reads DVKVTQSSRYLVKRTGEKVFLECVQDMDHENMFWYRQDPGLGLRLIYFSYDVKMKEKGDIPEGYSVSREKKERFSLILESASTNQTSMYLCASSYRGRSYEQYFGPGTRLTVT.

This clonotype was seen at least ten times. One end of the junction varies from germline; a read error may be responsible. The V and J genes are TRBV28 and TRBJ2-3, with unresolved D. Germline-derived CDR1 and CDR2 are MDHEN and SYDVKM. CDR3 length: 13 amino acids. CDR3 region: CASTLLSTDTQYF. CDR3 bases: TGTGCCAGCACTTTACTTAGCACAGATACGCAGTATTTT. Full variable domain (outside the CDR3, taken from reference TRBV28 and TRBJ2-3): DVKVTQSSRYLVKRTGEKVFLECVQDMDHENMFWYRQDPGLGLRLIYFSYDVKMKEKGDIPEGYSVSREKKERFSLILESASTNQTSMYLCASTLLSTDTQYFGPGTRLTVL.

With regard to this clonotype: A much larger clone is a single base away; this may be a read error. This sequence joins TRBV2 and TRBJ2-3; unclear D gene. Germline CDR1 SNHLY, CDR2 FYNNEI. The V end lost 6 bases, the J end lost 10 bases, and 17 bases lay between the germline ends. The CDR3 totals 13 residues. CDR3 in DNA: TGTGCCAGCAGAACCCTAATTCAGGCTGCGCAGTATTTT. It specifies CASRTLIQAAQYF. The full variable domain, in which reference TRBV2 and TRBJ2-3 provide the parts outside the CDR3, is EPEVTQTPSHQVTQMGQEVILRCVPISNHLYFYWYRQILGQKVEFLVSFYNNEISEKSEIFDDQFSVERPDGSNFTLKIRSTKLEDSAMYFCASRTLIQAAQYFGPGTRLTVL.

This clonotype was seen repeatedly, ten times or more. This chain uses TRBV4-1 with TRBJ2-1; 7 bases are shared with TRBD1. Looked up from germline, CDR1 is MGHRA and CDR2 is YSYEKL. Trimming removed 0 bases from V and 8 bases from J; junction bases left unmatched: 4. This CDR3 contains 14 residues. CDR3 loop: CASSQDRQGYEQFF. CDR3 nucleotide sequence: TGCGCCAGCAGCCAAGACCGACAGGGATATGAGCAGTTCTTC.